This entry is about one TCR beta chain. Trimming removed 6 bases from V and 4 bases from J, with 18 bases in between. The CDR3 length is 15 residues. Germline V CDR1 and CDR2: MNHEY, SMNVEV (reference sequence). The source of the sample is a study of T cell changes during pregnancy in multiple sclerosis. Sequencing used immunoSEQ multiplex PCR; TCRdb keeps in-frame clones, though not all of them. The sample holds over 50,000 clones, about 86% seen once. The genes are TRBV27 and TRBJ1-2, with D perhaps TRBD1 (6 bases). Material: peripheral blood from another person, used as feeder cells. The TCR comes from a human donor whose cells served as feeder cells for cultures in a pregnancy study. CDR3 coding DNA: TGTGCCAGCAGATCAGGACAGTCTCGGGTCTATGGCTACACCTTC. It codes for CASRSGQSRVYGYTF.